The next 6 T cell receptor beta chains were all read from a single sample in a study of OX40 agonist ivuxolimab in advanced cancers. TCRdb's table, derived via immunoSEQ multiplex PCR, lists solely in-frame clones and lacks some. The sample lists approximately 66,000 clones, around 84% occurring once. Material: CD4+ or CD8+ T cells sorted from blood, obtained in a trial of the OX40 agonist ivuxolimab. Receptors originate from an adult with an advanced solid tumor such as melanoma, head and neck, liver or kidney cancer.

The rearrangement joins TRBV27 to TRBJ2-7; possibly TRBD2 for D (6 bases). CDR1 is MNHEY and CDR2 is SMNVEV in the germline V gene (reference sequence). CDR3 length: 12 amino acids. Trimming left V 6 bases short and J 7 bases short, with 13 bases between. CDR3 residues: CASRDPGTEQYF. CDR3 nucleotides: TGTGCCAGCAGAGACCCCGGGACTGAGCAGTACTTC.

The chain links TRBV5-4 to TRBJ1-2; possibly TRBD1 for D (6 bases). V lost 5 bases, J lost 6 bases, and 17 bases lay in between. This CDR3 has 14 amino acids. CDR1 is SGHNT and CDR2 is YYREEE in the germline V gene (reference sequence). In nucleotides, the CDR3 is TGTGCCAGCAGACGGCAGGGGCAAAGCCATGGCTACACCTTC. This codes for CASRRQGQSHGYTF.

The chain uses TRBV19 and TRBJ1-2; no definite D call. CDR3 length: 14 residues. Trimming removed 8 bases at V and 8 bases at J, with 21 bases between. The germline CDR1 and CDR2 sequences are LNHDA and SQIVND (reference sequence). The CDR3 here is CASSYLDYITGYTF. The DNA of the CDR3 is TGTGCCAGTTCATATCTGGATTACATAACGGGCTACACCTTC.

The chain uses TRBV7-9 and TRBJ2-7; no clear D gene. Germline assignment: CDR1 SEHNR and CDR2 FQNEAQ (reference sequence). Trimming cost V 5 bases and J 7 bases, with 12 bases left between them. The CDR3 contains 12 residues. The CDR3 protein is CASSRTQTEQYF. CDR3 in DNA: TGTGCCAGCAGCCGAACTCAGACAGAGCAGTACTTC.

Here the CDR3 reads CASSASSGEAYNEQFF. The CDR3 coding sequence is TGCGCCAGCAGCGCCAGTAGCGGGGAGGCCTACAATGAGCAGTTCTTC. The V and J genes are TRBV5-1 and TRBJ2-1; TRBD2 matches 8 bases. The CDR3 length is 16 residues. Trimming at V came to 4 bases and at J to 2 bases, leaving 8 bases not matched to a gene. Per germline, CDR1 SGHRS and CDR2 YFSETQ.

V and J are TRBV7-3 and TRBJ2-1; D is unclear. Germline V CDR1 and CDR2: SGHTA, FQGTGA. Trimming cost V 2 bases and J 13 bases, with 9 bases left between them. CDR3 length: 11 residues. The CDR3 spells CASSLGFVQFF. The CDR3 nucleotides are TGTGCCAGCAGCTTAGGGTTCGTACAGTTCTTC.